This is a list of T cell receptor beta chains from one sample in a study of a mutant IDH1 vaccine in newly diagnosed glioma. No antigens are known for them. The data were produced by immunoSEQ multiplex PCR, yet TCRdb's version contains in-frame clones alone and is incomplete. The sample contains roughly 52,000 clones, 84% of which appear only once. Material: PBMCs, obtained from a glioma patient whose treatment included an IDH1 peptide vaccine. These receptor sequences come from a woman between 18 and 29 years old with glioma. The CDR3 runs from the conserved cysteine through the conserved F or W. A D gene is named only where the DNA matches it firmly.

D	V	J	DNA	CDR3
TRBD1	TRBV10-2	TRBJ1-1	TGCGCCAGCAGTTTAGCGACGGGACAGATCGACACTGAAGCTTTCTTT	CASSLATGQIDTEAFF
NA	TRBV5-1	TRBJ1-5	TGCGCCAGCAGGACGGAGGACAATCAGCCCCAGCATTTT	CASRTEDNQPQHF
TRBD2	TRBV5-1	TRBJ2-1	TGCGCCAGCAGCGGAGGGACTAGCGGGGTCTACAATGAGCAGTTCTTC	CASSGGTSGVYNEQFF
NA	TRBV19	TRBJ1-2	TGTGCCAGTAACCCAAGGGGCGCAAGGGCTAACTATGGCTACACCTTC	CASNPRGARANYGYTF
NA	TRBV27	TRBJ2-6	TGTGCCAGCAATCCGTCGATAGTTGGGCCTGGGGCCAACGTCCTGACTTTC	CASNPSIVGPGANVLTF
NA	TRBV14	TRBJ2-7	TGTGCCAGCAGCCAAGATTTAGGAGTCTCCTACGAGCAGTACTTC	CASSQDLGVSYEQYF
NA	TRBV9	TRBJ1-1	TGTGCCAGCAGCGGGGGGGACACCAGCACTGAAGCTTTCTTT	CASSGGDTSTEAFF
NA	TRBV5-4	TRBJ2-7	TGTGCCAGCAGCTTGGGGGGAACCCTTTACGAGCAGTACTTC	CASSLGGTLYEQYF
NA	TRBV5-1	TRBJ2-1	TGCGCCAGCAGCATGACCCCCGAGGGGTACAATGAGCAGTTCTTC	CASSMTPEGYNEQFF
NA	TRBV6-5	TRBJ2-7	TGTGCCAGCAGTTACACCGTTTTGGGGAGCTCCTACGAGCAGTACTTC	CASSYTVLGSSYEQYF
NA	TRBV29-1	TRBJ2-5	TGCAGCGTTACACCGGGCCAACAAAAGACCCAGTACTTC	CSVTPGQQKTQYF